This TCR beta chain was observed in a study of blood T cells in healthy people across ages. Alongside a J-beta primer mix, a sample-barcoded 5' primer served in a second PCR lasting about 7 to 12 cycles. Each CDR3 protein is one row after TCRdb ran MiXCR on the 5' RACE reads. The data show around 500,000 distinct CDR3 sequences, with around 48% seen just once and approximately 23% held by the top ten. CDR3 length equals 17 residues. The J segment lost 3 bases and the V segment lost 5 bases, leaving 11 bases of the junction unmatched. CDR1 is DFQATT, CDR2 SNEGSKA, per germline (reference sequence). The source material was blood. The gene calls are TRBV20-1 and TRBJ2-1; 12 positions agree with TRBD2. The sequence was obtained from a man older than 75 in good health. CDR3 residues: CSAGPRLAGESYNEQFF. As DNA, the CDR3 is TGCAGTGCTGGACCTCGACTAGCGGGAGAAAGCTACAATGAGCAGTTCTTC.